These 31 T cell receptor beta chains share one sample of origin, sequenced in a study of identifying expanded T cells in peripheral blood (dated by TCRdb to the late 2010s). Receptor amplification or capture employed the immunoSEQ multiplex PCR assay. TCRdb holds this immuneACCESS table with in-frame rearrangements only. Some clones are missing; in checked studies, unresolved V genes explain under half, and the rest has no known cause. The sample table holds 100,000 or so clones, of which 87% were seen once. The top ten clones comprise about 18% of the sample. Specimen: blood. The receptors originated from a person between 18 and 69 years old in good health.

The rearrangement uses TRBV14 and TRBJ2-7, with D possibly called TRBD1 or TRBD2 (5 bases each). CDR1 and CDR2 (germline): SGHDN, FVKESK. The CDR3 runs to 15 residues. Trimming took 4 bases from V and 3 from J, leaving 16 bases between them. The CDR3 spells CASSPQGTSYYEQYF. DNA for the CDR3: TGTGCCAGCAGCCCGCAGGGAACTAGTTACTACGAGCAGTACTTC. Drawing the rest from reference TRBV14 and TRBJ2-7, the complete variable domain is EAGVTQFPSHSVIEKGQTVTLRCDPISGHDNLYWYRRVMGKEIKFLLHFVKESKQDESGMPNNRFLAERTGGTYSTLKVQPAELEDSGVYFCASSPQGTSYYEQYFGPGTRLTVT.

The chain joins TRBV6-5 to TRBJ1-6; D ambiguous. V dropped 2 bases and J dropped 4 bases, with 12 bases sitting between them. Per germline, CDR1 MNHEY and CDR2 SVGAGI. This CDR3 region has 16 residues. The CDR3 spells CASSYALDTYNSPLHF. CDR3 in DNA: TGTGCCAGCAGTTACGCTCTTGACACGTATAATTCACCCCTCCACTTT.

The chain couples TRBV11-3 to TRBJ2-1; no clear D. Germline V gene sequence: CDR1 SGHNT, CDR2 YENEEA. The V and J ends lost 5 bases and 9 bases respectively, with 11 bases between them. The length of the CDR3 is 12 residues. The CDR3 loop reads CASSAYLGEQFF. CDR3 bases: TGTGCCAGCAGCGCCTACCTGGGTGAGCAGTTCTTC.

The rearrangement joins TRBV29-1 to TRBJ1-5, with TRBD1 as a possible D gene (6 bases). CDR1 and CDR2 (germline): SQVTM, ANQGSEA. The CDR3 runs to 13 residues. V gave up 7 bases and J gave up 2 bases, with 12 bases separating them. The CDR3 DNA sequence: TGCAGCGCTGGGGGCAACCGCAATCAGCCCCAGCATTTT. Translated, it gives CSAGGNRNQPQHF.

This chain joins TRBV6-5 and TRBJ2-5; D possibly corresponds to TRBD2 (6 bases). The V gene lost 8 bases and the J gene lost 5 bases, with 9 bases spanning the gap. The CDR3 has 11 amino acids. The germline CDR1 and CDR2 sequences are MNHEY and SVGAGI. In nucleotides, the CDR3 is TGTGCCAGCGGGAGGATGGAGACCCAGTACTTC. The encoded protein is CASGRMETQYF.

The chain couples TRBV9 to TRBJ2-7, with 11 bases identical to TRBD1. Germline V gene data show CDR1 as SGDLS and CDR2 as YYNGEE. This CDR3 is 14 amino acids long. After removal of 3 bases from V and 6 bases from J, the junction contained 5 bases not matched to a gene. The CDR3 DNA follows: TGTGCCAGCAGCGCGTCCGGGACAGGGGGCGAGCAGTACTTC. Protein product: CASSASGTGGEQYF. Combining the CDR3 with reference TRBV9 and TRBJ2-7 gives the whole variable domain DSGVTQTPKHLITATGQRVTLRCSPRSGDLSVYWYQQSLDQGLQFLIQYYNGEERAKGNILERFSAQQFPDLHSELNLSSLELGDSALYFCASSASGTGGEQYFGPGTRLTVT.

The J gene is TRBJ2-3, the V gene TRBV9; D may be TRBD2 (5 bases). The CDR3 is 15 amino acids. V was cut by 2 bases and J by 2 bases, with 12 bases left in between. From germline, CDR1 is SGDLS and CDR2 YYNGEE. The CDR3 protein is CASSVDWRPTDTQYF. DNA for the CDR3: TGTGCCAGCAGCGTGGACTGGAGGCCCACAGATACGCAGTATTTT.

Notes on this clone: The identical CDR3 is also encoded by other nucleotide sequences in the sample. The V and J genes are TRBV19 and TRBJ1-2; TRBD1 might be the D (6 bases). Germline values: CDR1 LNHDA, CDR2 SQIVND (reference sequence). CDR3 size: 13 residues. The V and J ends lost 1 base and 4 bases respectively, with 7 bases between them. CDR3 loop: CASSIGGGYGYTF. CDR3 DNA sequence: TGTGCCAGTAGTATAGGAGGGGGCTATGGCTACACCTTC. The variable domain in full, completed from reference TRBV19 and TRBJ1-2, reads DGGITQSPKYLFRKEGQNVTLSCEQNLNHDAMYWYRQDPGQGLRLIYYSQIVNDFQKGDIAEGYSVSREKKESFPLTVTSAQKNPTAFYLCASSIGGGYGYTFGSGTRLTVV.

V usage is TRBV5-1 and J usage is TRBJ2-7; a weak D match, TRBD1 (5 bases). The germline V gene has CDR1 SGHRS and CDR2 YFSETQ. Trimming shortened V by 0 bases and J by 6 bases, and 16 bases separated the two germline ends. The CDR3 contains 15 residues. The CDR3 is CASSLVGAGSLEQYF. The CDR3 DNA reads TGCGCCAGCAGCTTGGTAGGGGCCGGTTCCCTCGAGCAGTACTTC.

The chain links TRBV5-6 to TRBJ2-7; unclear D gene. V dropped 0 bases and J dropped 2 bases, with 12 bases sitting between them. This CDR3 is built from 15 residues. Germline V gene sequence: CDR1 SGHDT, CDR2 YYEEEE. This chain's CDR3 is CASSLALGAPYEQYF. The CDR3 DNA sequence: TGTGCCAGCAGCTTGGCGCTTGGAGCGCCCTACGAGCAGTACTTC.

In its sample, this clone was seen once. The chain uses TRBV28 and TRBJ1-1; weak D call: TRBD1 (5 bases). The CDR3 is made up of 14 amino acids. Germline values: CDR1 MDHEN, CDR2 SYDVKM. V gave up 7 bases and J gave up 0 bases, with 12 bases separating them. The DNA for the CDR3 is TGTGCCAGCACCTGGGACGCTCTGAACACTGAAGCTTTCTTT. Amino acid sequence: CASTWDALNTEAFF.

The chain carries TRBV5-6 and TRBJ2-3; D not certain. Germline V gene lookup returns CDR1 SGHDT and CDR2 YYEEEE. The CDR3 extends over 15 amino acids. V gave up 1 base and J gave up 0 bases, with 9 bases separating them. This CDR3 is CASSLMPLSTDTQYF. The CDR3 DNA is TGTGCCAGCAGCTTGATGCCTCTGAGCACAGATACGCAGTATTTT.

This CDR3 is CASSLEANTEAFF. The CDR3 DNA reads as TGTGCCAGCAGCTTAGAAGCGAACACTGAAGCTTTCTTT. The rearrangement joins TRBV7-2 to TRBJ1-1; D is unresolved. CDR1 is SGHTA and CDR2 is FQGNSA in the germline V gene. The CDR3 totals 13 residues. Deletions cut 1 base from V and 1 base from J, with 4 bases between.

V and J are TRBV6-5 and TRBJ2-7; D unclear. This CDR3 comprises 15 residues. Trimming removed 5 bases from V and 2 bases from J, with 16 bases in between. Germline CDR1 is MNHEY and CDR2 is SVGAGI. The CDR3 DNA sequence: TGTGCCAGCAGTCACCGAGGAGATCTCCCCTACGAGCAGTACTTC. It encodes CASSHRGDLPYEQYF.

The chain uses TRBV2 and TRBJ2-7; D not certain. V was cut by 7 bases and J by 1 base, with 8 bases left in between. In germline, CDR1 is SNHLY, CDR2 FYNNEI. CDR3 length: 12 residues. The CDR3 here is CASILRSYEQYF. In DNA, the CDR3 is TGTGCCAGCATCCTCCGGTCCTACGAGCAGTACTTC.

The chain combines TRBV28 with TRBJ2-3, with D unresolved. Germline assignment: CDR1 MDHEN and CDR2 SYDVKM. The CDR3 sequence is 12 residues long. V was shortened by 7 bases and J by 7 bases, with 12 bases between the two germline ends. CDR3 region: CASTLVGNTQYF. CDR3 DNA: TGTGCCAGCACCTTGGTGGGAAATACGCAGTATTTT.

This clone appeared a single time. The chain couples TRBV15 to TRBJ2-5; TRBD2 might be the D (5 bases). Germline loops: CDR1 LNHNV, CDR2 YYDKDF (reference sequence). CDR3 size: 12 residues. The germline V and J ends were trimmed by 0 bases and 10 bases, with 9 bases remaining between them. The CDR3 sequence is CATSREGGIQYF. For the CDR3, the DNA is TGTGCCACCAGCAGAGAAGGAGGAATCCAGTACTTC.

This clone was seen only once. The V and J genes are TRBV7-6 and TRBJ1-4; perhaps TRBD1 as D (5 bases). CDR1 SGHVS and CDR2 FNYEAQ come from the germline V gene. Trimming stripped 2 bases from V and 8 bases from J, with 12 bases between. The CDR3 totals 14 residues. CDR3 protein: CASSLSGWDEKLFF. CDR3 DNA sequence: TGTGCCAGCAGCTTATCAGGGTGGGACGAAAAACTGTTTTTT.

The V and J genes are TRBV28 and TRBJ2-2; 13 bases line up with TRBD2. Germline V gene lookup returns CDR1 MDHEN and CDR2 SYDVKM. The CDR3 runs 19 residues. With V trimmed by 2 bases and J by 3 bases, 9 bases remained unmatched. CDR3 DNA: TGTGCCAGCAGTTTAGACCCCGGGACTAGCGGGGTCTACACCGGGGAGCTGTTTTTT. This gives the protein CASSLDPGTSGVYTGELFF.

CDR3 sequence (DNA): TGTGCCAGCAGTTACATGGGGGGCGCAAATGGCTACACCTTC. This codes for CASSYMGGANGYTF. J is TRBJ1-2 and V is TRBV6-6, with D perhaps TRBD1 (6 bases). The CDR3 totals 14 residues. V shed 2 bases and J shed 6 bases, with 13 bases lying between them. Germline-derived CDR1 and CDR2 are MNHNY and SVGAGI (reference sequence).

This chain connects TRBV6-6 to TRBJ1-2; D is unclear. The CDR3 runs to 15 residues. The germline V and J ends were trimmed by 2 bases and 7 bases, with 17 bases remaining between them. Germline CDR1 is MNHNY and CDR2 is SVGAGI (reference sequence). CDR3 nucleotides: TGTGCCAGCAGTTACCTAGCGGGAAATAGTGGTGGCTACACCTTC. Translation: CASSYLAGNSGGYTF.

V gene TRBV7-8 combines with J gene TRBJ1-5; D ambiguous. Deletions cut 2 bases from V and 0 bases from J, with 8 bases between. Germline loops: CDR1 SGHVS, CDR2 FQNEAQ. CDR3 size: 15 residues. The DNA for the CDR3 is TGTGCCAGCAGCTTAAGCTACCATAGCAATCAGCCCCAGCATTTT. Protein: CASSLSYHSNQPQHF.

The chain recombines TRBV4-3 with TRBJ2-7; the match to TRBD1 covers 7 bases. With 3 bases clipped from V and 6 bases from J, the junction kept 5 bases outside the gene matches. This CDR3 comprises 13 residues. Germline CDR1 reads LGHNA; CDR2 reads YSLEER. As DNA, the CDR3 is TGCGCCAGCAGCCAGGGGACAGTCGGCGAGCAGTACTTC. Amino acids: CASSQGTVGEQYF.

The chain has TRBV19 and TRBJ1-2, with 10 bases matching TRBD1. Germline loops: CDR1 LNHDA, CDR2 SQIVND (reference sequence). Trimming removed 5 bases from V and 8 bases from J; junction bases left unmatched: 11. CDR3 length: 15 amino acids. The CDR3 DNA follows: TGTGCCAGTAGTGTCTCTGGGACAGGGGTCCGGGGCTACACCTTC. Translated, it gives CASSVSGTGVRGYTF.

J is TRBJ2-1 and V is TRBV9; D is unclear. The CDR3 has 12 amino acids. The germline V gene has CDR1 SGDLS and CDR2 YYNGEE. V was cut by 0 bases and J by 10 bases, with 8 bases left in between. The CDR3 region is CASSVDGWEQFF. The DNA for the CDR3 is TGTGCCAGCAGCGTAGACGGGTGGGAGCAGTTCTTC.

This chain joins TRBV19 and TRBJ2-5, with D tentatively TRBD1 (6 bases). Germline V gene data show CDR1 as LNHDA and CDR2 as SQIVND (reference sequence). The CDR3 loop spans 13 amino acids. The germline V and J ends were trimmed by 7 bases and 0 bases, with 9 bases remaining between them. The chain's CDR3 is CASKQGNQETQYF. CDR3 nucleotide sequence: TGTGCCAGTAAGCAGGGGAACCAAGAGACCCAGTACTTC.

V is TRBV19 and J is TRBJ2-3; tentative D call: TRBD2 (5 bases). Germline loops: CDR1 LNHDA, CDR2 SQIVND (reference sequence). CDR3 length equals 14 residues. V lost 2 bases, J lost 3 bases, and 9 bases lay in between. The CDR3 sequence: CASSISPGTDTQYF. Written as DNA, the CDR3 is TGTGCCAGTAGTATAAGTCCGGGAACAGATACGCAGTATTTT.

The chain employs TRBV7-9 and TRBJ1-2; D ambiguous. The CDR3 is 17 residues long. V gave up 7 bases and J gave up 2 bases, with 23 bases separating them. Germline values: CDR1 SEHNR, CDR2 FQNEAQ (reference sequence). In DNA form, the CDR3 reads TGTGCCAGCACCCCCGGTGGGAGTTTTGGTCTAAACTATGGCTACACCTTC. This gives the protein CASTPGGSFGLNYGYTF.

This chain uses TRBV21-1 with TRBJ1-6. TRBV21-1 is given as a pseudogene. The CDR3 sequence is 18 residues long. CDR3 sequence reads: CADPRGRPPRSYNSPLHF. CDR3 DNA sequence: TGTGCCGACCCACGGGGGAGACCCCCCCGCTCCTATAATTCACCCCTCCACTTT.

This clone came up a few times. This chain uses TRBV5-1 with TRBJ1-1, with D maybe TRBD1 (6 bases). This CDR3 has 13 residues. Germline CDR1 SGHRS, CDR2 YFSETQ. Trimming stripped 4 bases from V and 7 bases from J, with 14 bases between. The CDR3 here is CASSPNLDSEAFF. DNA of the CDR3: TGCGCCAGCAGCCCTAACCTGGACAGTGAAGCTTTCTTT.

CDR3 loop: CASSSKSGRGHAYEQYF. The CDR3, as DNA: TGTGCCAGCAGCTCAAAAAGCGGGCGGGGCCATGCCTACGAGCAGTACTTC. The rearrangement uses TRBV7-9 and TRBJ2-7; perhaps TRBD2 as D (6 bases). This CDR3 has 17 residues. CDR1 and CDR2 from the germline V gene are SEHNR and FQNEAQ (reference sequence). Trimming shortened V by 4 bases and J by 2 bases, and 21 bases separated the two germline ends.